These T cell receptor beta chains were read from a single sample in a study of T cells after yellow fever vaccination. TCRdb reprocessed the 5' RACE reads via MiXCR and lists one record per CDR3 protein. The table includes under 400,000 distinct CDR3 sequences, around 12% detected once. Sequenced material: CD4+ T cells sorted from PBMCs, taken 15 days after the yellow fever booster vaccination. The origin of the receptors is a man between 18 and 35 years old who received the YFV17D yellow fever vaccine. CDR3s include the opening cysteine and the closing phenylalanine or tryptophan. The D gene is left open where the match is weak. Size tells how often a clone was seen (once, few, many) or the class of an expanded clone, and some rows leave it out.

j_gene: TRBJ1-5; d_gene: .; abundance: .; v_gene: TRBV6-1; CDR3aa: CASKSPGAANQPQHF; CDR3nt: TGTGCCAGCAAATCCCCAGGGGCAGCTAATCAGCCCCAGCATTTT
j_gene: TRBJ2-1; d_gene: .; abundance: many; v_gene: TRBV14; CDR3aa: CASSQEGTSSYNEQFF; CDR3nt: TGTGCCAGCAGCCAAGAGGGGACTTCATCCTACAATGAGCAGTTCTTC
j_gene: TRBJ2-1; d_gene: TRBD2; abundance: .; v_gene: TRBV16; CDR3aa: CASSQSASGYNEQFF; CDR3nt: TGTGCCAGCAGCCAATCGGCTAGCGGCTACAATGAGCAGTTCTTC
j_gene: TRBJ1-6; d_gene: .; abundance: .; v_gene: TRBV10-3; CDR3aa: CAIGGDSSYNSPLHF; CDR3nt: TGTGCCATCGGGGGTGATAGCTCCTATAATTCACCCCTCCACTTT
j_gene: TRBJ1-2; d_gene: .; abundance: few; v_gene: TRBV15; CDR3aa: CATSRGPVAAGYGYTF; CDR3nt: TGTGCCACCAGCAGAGGACCGGTTGCGGCGGGCTATGGCTACACCTTC
j_gene: TRBJ1-6; d_gene: .; abundance: .; v_gene: TRBV6-6; CDR3aa: CASSRIVENSPLHF; CDR3nt: TGTGCCAGCAGCCGGATAGTGGAGAATTCACCCCTCCACTTT
j_gene: TRBJ1-5; d_gene: .; abundance: .; v_gene: TRBV7-9; CDR3aa: CASSQFGGSNQPQHF; CDR3nt: TGTGCCAGCAGCCAGTTTGGGGGTAGCAATCAGCCCCAGCATTTT
j_gene: TRBJ1-4; d_gene: .; abundance: .; v_gene: TRBV4-2; CDR3aa: CASSTEGQNEKLFF; CDR3nt: TGTGCCAGCAGCACCGAGGGGCAGAATGAAAAACTGTTTTTT
j_gene: TRBJ2-2; d_gene: .; abundance: .; v_gene: TRBV28; CDR3aa: CASSSGLRELFF; CDR3nt: TGTGCCAGCAGTTCGGGACTCAGGGAGCTGTTTTTT
j_gene: TRBJ1-2; d_gene: TRBD1; abundance: few; v_gene: TRBV29-1; CDR3aa: CSVMEGANYGYTF; CDR3nt: TGCAGCGTTATGGAGGGGGCGAACTATGGCTACACCTTC
j_gene: TRBJ2-2; d_gene: TRBD2; abundance: few; v_gene: TRBV19; CDR3aa: CASSLPGLAGELGGELFF; CDR3nt: TGTGCCAGTAGTCTTCCGGGACTAGCGGGGGAATTGGGCGGGGAGCTGTTTTTT
j_gene: TRBJ2-1; d_gene: TRBD1; abundance: few; v_gene: TRBV6-5; CDR3aa: CASSYPGTGFGEQFF; CDR3nt: TGTGCCAGCAGTTACCCCGGGACAGGGTTTGGGGAGCAGTTCTTC
j_gene: TRBJ1-5; d_gene: .; abundance: few; v_gene: TRBV2; CDR3aa: CASSVTVQPQHF; CDR3nt: TGTGCCAGCAGTGTAACGGTCCAGCCCCAGCATTTT
j_gene: TRBJ1-4; d_gene: .; abundance: few; v_gene: TRBV6-6; CDR3aa: CASSYDDGFEGKLFF; CDR3nt: TGTGCCAGCAGTTACGATGATGGGTTTGAGGGAAAACTGTTTTTT
j_gene: TRBJ2-1; d_gene: .; abundance: many; v_gene: TRBV2; CDR3aa: CASRPRQAGEQFF; CDR3nt: TGTGCCAGCAGGCCCAGACAGGCTGGTGAGCAGTTCTTC
j_gene: TRBJ2-3; d_gene: .; abundance: few; v_gene: TRBV7-8; CDR3aa: CASSSMTNTDTQYF; CDR3nt: TGTGCCAGCAGCTCGATGACAAACACAGATACGCAGTATTTT
j_gene: TRBJ2-3; d_gene: .; abundance: few; v_gene: TRBV12-5; CDR3aa: CASGSNRDDRQYF; CDR3nt: TGTGCTAGTGGCTCCAACCGGGACGATAGACAGTATTTT
j_gene: TRBJ2-2; d_gene: .; abundance: .; v_gene: TRBV18; CDR3aa: CASSPRESTGELFF; CDR3nt: TGTGCCAGCTCACCGAGGGAGAGCACCGGGGAGCTGTTTTTT
j_gene: TRBJ1-2; d_gene: TRBD1; abundance: few; v_gene: TRBV7-6; CDR3aa: CASSLGGGGQGEKYGYTF; CDR3nt: TGTGCCAGCAGCTTAGGAGGGGGAGGACAGGGAGAAAAGTATGGCTACACCTTC
j_gene: TRBJ2-4; d_gene: .; abundance: few; v_gene: TRBV20-1; CDR3aa: CSAHEGGVAKNIQYF; CDR3nt: TGCAGTGCTCACGAGGGGGGGGTAGCCAAAAACATTCAGTACTTC
j_gene: TRBJ2-1; d_gene: .; abundance: .; v_gene: TRBV2; CDR3aa: CASSSGQGNNEQFF; CDR3nt: TGTGCCAGCAGTTCGGGACAAGGGAACAATGAGCAGTTCTTC
j_gene: TRBJ1-3; d_gene: .; abundance: .; v_gene: TRBV11-2; CDR3aa: CASSLQANTIYF; CDR3nt: TGTGCCAGCAGCTTGCAGGCAAACACCATATATTTT
j_gene: TRBJ2-5; d_gene: TRBD2; abundance: few; v_gene: TRBV7-2; CDR3aa: CASSPFLAGAYSVTQYF; CDR3nt: TGTGCCAGCAGCCCTTTCCTAGCGGGGGCCTACTCTGTGACCCAGTACTTC
j_gene: TRBJ1-2; d_gene: TRBD1; abundance: .; v_gene: TRBV15; CDR3aa: CATSRRTGATNYGYTF; CDR3nt: TGTGCCACCAGCAGGCGAACAGGGGCGACTAACTATGGCTACACCTTC
j_gene: TRBJ2-1; d_gene: TRBD2; abundance: few; v_gene: TRBV20-1; CDR3aa: CSGSGGRSYNEQFF; CDR3nt: TGCAGTGGCAGCGGGGGTCGGTCCTACAATGAGCAGTTCTTC
j_gene: TRBJ1-2; d_gene: .; abundance: .; v_gene: TRBV7-3; CDR3aa: CASSTGKGGGYTF; CDR3nt: TGTGCCAGCAGCACCGGGAAGGGAGGAGGCTACACCTTC
j_gene: TRBJ1-3; d_gene: .; abundance: few; v_gene: TRBV12-3/TRBV12-4; CDR3aa: CASSHRSSGNTIYF; CDR3nt: TGTGCCAGCAGTCACCGGAGCTCTGGAAACACCATATATTTT
j_gene: TRBJ2-1; d_gene: .; abundance: once; v_gene: TRBV7-3; CDR3aa: CASSLGGNGEQFF; CDR3nt: TGTGCCAGCAGCTTGGGGGGAAACGGTGAGCAGTTCTTC
j_gene: TRBJ2-3; d_gene: .; abundance: .; v_gene: TRBV6-5; CDR3aa: CASSYSQIRGSTDTQYF; CDR3nt: TGTGCCAGCAGTTACTCACAGATTAGGGGCAGCACAGATACGCAGTATTTT
j_gene: TRBJ2-5; d_gene: TRBD2; abundance: .; v_gene: TRBV4-2; CDR3aa: CASSQVLGLAGAQETQYF; CDR3nt: TGTGCCAGCAGCCAAGTCCTGGGACTAGCGGGGGCCCAAGAGACCCAGTACTTC